This passage covers 25 T cell receptor beta chains from one sample sequenced in a study of blood T cell repertoires in COVID-19. Sequencing was performed with immunoSEQ multiplex PCR; in TCRdb, only in-frame clones are kept and a portion is missing. The table includes approximately 100,000 clones, about 87% detected once. Specimen: peripheral blood. The receptor source for this set is a woman aged 45-65 years with acute or convalescent COVID-19.

The J gene is TRBJ1-6, the V gene TRBV5-1, with a possible D match to TRBD1 (6 bases). The germline V gene encodes CDR1 SGHRS and CDR2 YFSETQ. This CDR3 spans 17 amino acids. Trimming removed 5 bases from V and 7 bases from J, with 22 bases in between. Here the CDR3 reads CASRGGRGALENSPLHF. DNA for the CDR3: TGCGCCAGCAGAGGCGGCAGGGGAGCATTGGAGAATTCACCCCTCCACTTT.

This chain joins TRBV4-1 and TRBJ2-5; D ambiguous. Trimming took off 4 bases at V and 1 base at J, with 22 bases between the two ends. Germline values: CDR1 MGHRA, CDR2 YSYEKL. CDR3 length: 18 residues. Here the CDR3 DNA reads TGCGCCAGCAGCCCACGCTCGAGGCAAGAGTTAATCCAAGAGACCCAGTACTTC. Translating it yields CASSPRSRQELIQETQYF.

The rearrangement joins TRBV5-1 to TRBJ1-1; 8 nucleotides line up with TRBD1. The CDR3 runs to 15 residues. V dropped 4 bases and J dropped 4; count of bases not matched to a gene: 9. Germline V gives CDR1 SGHRS, CDR2 YFSETQ. This chain's CDR3 is CASSGSYRGGTEAFF. CDR3 DNA sequence: TGCGCCAGCAGCGGATCTTACAGGGGGGGCACTGAAGCTTTCTTT.

The V gene is TRBV6-6, the J gene TRBJ2-1, with 10 bases lining up with TRBD2. Germline V CDR1 and CDR2: MNHNY, SVGAGI (reference sequence). Unmatched junction bases numbered 5, after V lost 6 bases and J lost 0 bases. This CDR3 region has 16 residues. The CDR3 loop reads CASSTSGDSSYNEQFF. The CDR3 nucleotides read TGTGCCAGCAGCACTAGCGGGGATAGCTCCTACAATGAGCAGTTCTTC.

The chain recombines TRBV6-6 with TRBJ2-6; D perhaps matches TRBD1 (6 bases). The CDR3 contains 16 residues. The V gene's germline CDR1 is MNHNY and CDR2 SVGAGI (reference sequence). V shed 5 bases and J shed 0 bases, with 11 bases lying between them. The CDR3 loop is CASSPTGTSGANVLTF. The CDR3, as DNA: TGTGCCAGCAGTCCTACAGGGACCTCTGGGGCCAACGTCCTGACTTTC.

This clone came up once. The V call is TRBV15, the J call TRBJ1-1; the D gene is possibly TRBD1 (6 bases). The germline CDR1 and CDR2 sequences are LNHNV and YYDKDF (reference sequence). This CDR3 comprises 13 residues. V was shortened by 9 bases and J by 1 base, with 12 bases between the two germline ends. In DNA form, the CDR3 reads TGTGCCACACGCACAGGGCCGAACACTGAAGCTTTCTTT. It specifies CATRTGPNTEAFF.

V gene TRBV18 combines with J gene TRBJ1-3, with D uncertain. V lost 2 bases, J lost 0 bases, and 14 bases lay in between. Per the germline V gene, CDR1 is KGHSH and CDR2 is LQKENI. This CDR3 is 17 amino acids long. The CDR3 DNA sequence: TGTGCCAGCTCACCAAGCGGGGTAACGTTCTCTGGAAACACCATATATTTT. It specifies CASSPSGVTFSGNTIYF.

This clone came up once. This chain joins TRBV19 and TRBJ1-6; D might be TRBD1 (5 bases). Germline-derived CDR1 and CDR2 are LNHDA and SQIVND (reference sequence). The ends were cut back, 8 bases at V and 7 bases at J, with 15 bases in the middle. The CDR3 runs to 14 residues. DNA of the CDR3: TGTGCCAGTCGAGTCACAGGTGTCAATTCACCCCTCCACTTT. The encoded protein is CASRVTGVNSPLHF. The variable domain in full, with the rest retrieved from reference TRBV19 and TRBJ1-6, is DGGITQSPKYLFRKEGQNVTLSCEQNLNHDAMYWYRQDPGQGLRLIYYSQIVNDFQKGDIAEGYSVSREKKESFPLTVTSAQKNPTAFYLCASRVTGVNSPLHFGNGTRLTVT.

The V and J genes are TRBV9 and TRBJ2-3, with no clear D. V shed 7 bases and J shed 2 bases, with 14 bases lying between them. The CDR3 has 14 amino acids. CDR1 SGDLS and CDR2 YYNGEE come from the germline V gene. As DNA, the CDR3 is TGTGCCAGCGGCCGACAACAGTTCACAGATACGCAGTATTTT. Translated, it gives CASGRQQFTDTQYF.

This clone was recorded a few times. The rearrangement uses TRBV14 and TRBJ1-6, with D possibly being TRBD1 (5 bases). V lost 0 bases, J lost 6 bases, and 15 bases lay in between. This CDR3 contains 17 residues. Germline-derived CDR1 and CDR2 are SGHDN and FVKESK. The CDR3 region is CASSQDAEVGVNSPLHF. CDR3 DNA: TGTGCCAGCAGCCAAGACGCAGAGGTAGGGGTTAATTCACCCCTCCACTTT.

This clone was found once. V and J are TRBV7-3 and TRBJ2-2, with D possibly being TRBD1 (5 bases). Germline V gene data show CDR1 as SGHTA and CDR2 as FQGTGA. The CDR3 covers 12 residues. V was cut by 5 bases and J by 9 bases, with 10 bases left in between. Written as DNA, the CDR3 is TGTGCCAGCAGCGACTCAGGGTGGGAGCTGTTTTTT. Protein: CASSDSGWELFF.

The CDR3 coding sequence is TGCGCCAGCAGCTTACGCGAGATAGGAGTCGGAGATACGCAGTATTTT. Translating gives CASSLREIGVGDTQYF. This chain connects TRBV5-1 to TRBJ2-3; D remains ambiguous. The CDR3 loop spans 16 amino acids. The germline V gene has CDR1 SGHRS and CDR2 YFSETQ. V lost 2 bases to trimming and J lost 5 bases, with 18 bases between them. The full variable domain, with the rest looked up from reference TRBV5-1 and TRBJ2-3, is KAGVTQTPRYLIKTRGQQVTLSCSPISGHRSVSWYQQTPGQGLQFLFEYFSETQRNKGNFPGRFSGRQFSNSRSEMNVSTLELGDSALYLCASSLREIGVGDTQYFGPGTRLTVL.

The chain employs TRBV5-1 and TRBJ1-1; 7 positions match TRBD1. Germline trimming cut 4 bases from V and 6 bases from J; bases unmatched to any gene: 9. CDR3 length: 14 residues. CDR1 and CDR2 from the germline V gene are SGHRS and YFSETQ. As DNA, the CDR3 is TGCGCCAGCAGCGGACCGACAGGGAGAGCTGAAGCTTTCTTT. Residues: CASSGPTGRAEAFF.

This clone appeared once. V and J are TRBV10-3 and TRBJ1-2; D uncertain. V was cut by 0 bases and J by 8 bases, with 13 bases left in between. This CDR3 is 14 amino acids long. Looked up from germline, CDR1 is ENHRY and CDR2 is SYGVKD. This chain's CDR3 is CAISESSAGWGYTF. The CDR3, as DNA: TGTGCCATCAGTGAGTCCTCGGCAGGCTGGGGCTACACCTTC.

V is TRBV5-1 and J is TRBJ1-2; D possibly corresponds to TRBD1 (6 bases). The V gene lost 4 bases and the J gene lost 1 base, with 14 bases spanning the gap. Looked up from germline, CDR1 is SGHRS and CDR2 is YFSETQ. This CDR3 is 15 amino acids long. The CDR3 here is CASSPEGGYNYGYTF. The CDR3 DNA reads as TGCGCCAGCAGCCCTGAGGGGGGGTATAACTATGGCTACACCTTC. The full variable domain, its missing parts supplied by reference TRBV5-1 and TRBJ1-2, is KAGVTQTPRYLIKTRGQQVTLSCSPISGHRSVSWYQQTPGQGLQFLFEYFSETQRNKGNFPGRFSGRQFSNSRSEMNVSTLELGDSALYLCASSPEGGYNYGYTFGSGTRLTVV.

The gene calls are TRBV6-5 and TRBJ1-4; maybe TRBD1 (5 bases). Trimming left V 5 bases short and J 5 bases short, with 12 bases between. Germline CDR1 reads MNHEY; CDR2 reads SVGAGI. CDR3 size: 14 residues. The CDR3 spells CASSRGTGNEKLFF. The CDR3 DNA sequence: TGTGCCAGCAGTCGCGGGACGGGGAATGAAAAACTGTTTTTT.

The chain uses TRBV19 and TRBJ1-1; a weak D match, TRBD1 (6 bases). The V gene's germline CDR1 is LNHDA and CDR2 SQIVND (reference sequence). V was shortened by 7 bases and J by 3 bases, with 18 bases between the two germline ends. The length of the CDR3 is 15 residues. CDR3: CASTVQGRRYTEAFF. For the CDR3, the DNA is TGTGCCAGTACGGTGCAGGGGAGACGGTACACTGAAGCTTTCTTT.

This chain joins TRBV25-1 and TRBJ1-3; TRBD1 agrees at 9 bases. V shed 7 bases, J shed 4 bases, and the junction held 5 bases outside the gene matches. CDR3 length: 14 residues. Germline lookup yields CDR1 MGHDK and CDR2 SYGVNS. CDR3 residues: CASTRTGEGNTIYF. CDR3 coding DNA: TGTGCCAGCACCCGGACAGGGGAAGGAAACACCATATATTTT.

The V gene is TRBV18, the J gene TRBJ2-3; D not certain. The CDR3 totals 14 residues. Between the trimmed V and J ends, which lost 2 bases and 5 bases, there was a span of 11 bases. Per germline, CDR1 KGHSH and CDR2 LQKENI. The CDR3, as DNA: TGTGCCAGCTCACCAATTATAGCAGTAGATACGCAGTATTTT. This translates into CASSPIIAVDTQYF.

The CDR3 nucleotides read TGTGCCAGCAGCTTAGAGGTGACAGGGGTCTATGGCTACACCTTC. This encodes CASSLEVTGVYGYTF. The rearrangement uses TRBV7-2 and TRBJ1-2; 8 positions agree with TRBD1. Germline CDR1 and CDR2: SGHTA and FQGNSA. The CDR3 has 15 residues. The V segment lost 1 base and the J segment 4 bases; nucleotides outside the gene matches: 5.

This clone has only a few counts. V and J are TRBV10-3 and TRBJ1-5; the D gene is possibly TRBD1 (5 bases). CDR1 and CDR2 from the germline V gene are ENHRY and SYGVKD. The V gene lost 4 bases and the J gene lost 2 bases, with 9 bases spanning the gap. The CDR3 sequence is 14 residues long. CDR3 sequence reads: CAISAGGGNQPQHF. The CDR3, as DNA: TGTGCCATCAGTGCTGGGGGGGGCAATCAGCCCCAGCATTTT.

The V call is TRBV19, the J call TRBJ2-6; TRBD2 is a possible D gene (5 bases). V lost 5 bases to trimming and J lost 0 bases, with 20 bases between them. This CDR3 comprises 19 residues. Germline V lookup: CDR1 LNHDA, CDR2 SQIVND (reference sequence). The CDR3 here is CASSPGSHELYSGANVLTF. Here the CDR3 DNA reads TGTGCCAGTAGTCCGGGGTCCCATGAATTATACTCTGGGGCCAACGTCCTGACTTTC.

The V gene is TRBV6-2 or TRBV6-3, the J gene TRBJ2-1, with 12 bases that match TRBD2. Germline V gene sequence: CDR1 MNHEY, CDR2 SVGEGT. J gave up 6 bases and V 4 bases, and 4 bases lay outside the gene matches. This CDR3 has 15 amino acids. CDR3 in amino acids: CASSLLAGGPNEQFF. The CDR3 DNA sequence: TGTGCCAGCAGTTTACTAGCGGGGGGACCCAATGAGCAGTTCTTC.

The rearrangement uses TRBV5-1 and TRBJ1-2; 11 nucleotides align to TRBD1. The CDR3 is 18 amino acids. In germline, CDR1 is SGHRS, CDR2 YFSETQ. V lost 2 bases and J lost 7; bases outside the gene matches: 16. CDR3 sequence: CASSFSGPYGQGASGYTF. The CDR3 DNA is TGCGCCAGCAGCTTCAGTGGGCCGTATGGACAGGGGGCGAGTGGCTACACCTTC.

The V and J genes are TRBV6-6 and TRBJ1-5; 10 nucleotides line up with TRBD1. The CDR3 length is 16 residues. Germline assignment: CDR1 MNHNY and CDR2 SVGAGI (reference sequence). With 6 bases clipped from V and 7 bases from J, the junction kept 12 bases outside the gene matches. In DNA form, the CDR3 reads TGTGCCAGCAGCCGCCGGGAGACAGGGGGCGACCAGCCCCAGCATTTT. This encodes CASSRRETGGDQPQHF.